This T cell receptor (beta chain) is drawn from a study of cytomegalovirus exposure and HLA in healthy donors. Study at large: Per a later analysis, the roughly 670 first-cohort and 120 validation repertoires shared one platform. Study findings and constraints: The study labeled 180 or so TCR beta chains cytomegalovirus-associated.

The protocol was immunoSEQ multiplex PCR, while the TCRdb copy is restricted to in-frame clones and leaves out a portion. This table has around 52,000 clones, 88% appearing once. The 120-subject validation cohort, separate from the approximately 630-subject first cohort, included the donors. On this clone: Its antigen is not identified.

This CDR3 contains 16 residues. The J segment lost 6 bases and the V segment lost 6 bases, leaving 13 bases of the junction unmatched. CDR1 is MDHEN and CDR2 is SYDVKM in the germline V gene. The sequenced sample consisted of PBMCs. The chain has TRBV28 and TRBJ2-1, with 8 bases that match TRBD1. The TCR sequence derives from a woman aged 25 to 39 in good health and CMV-seronegative. CDR3 in amino acids: CASSSLQGAKGNEQFF. The CDR3 DNA is TGTGCCAGCAGCTCCTTGCAGGGGGCCAAGGGCAATGAGCAGTTCTTC.